Listed here are 14 T cell receptor beta chains from one sample, sequenced in a study of cytomegalovirus exposure and HLA in healthy donors. Some clones are missing from TCRdb's copy, which holds only in-frame ones; the method was immunoSEQ multiplex PCR. The repertoire has about 150,000 clones, roughly 90% of them found once; the top ten carry about a fifth. Sequencing input: PBMCs. The receptors shown here come from a man aged 18 to 35 in good health and CMV-seropositive.

This rearrangement joins TRBV11-2 to TRBJ2-7, with a weak D call TRBD1 (6 bases). This CDR3 spans 14 amino acids. V was shortened by 2 bases and J by 2 bases, with 10 bases between the two germline ends. The germline CDR1 and CDR2 sequences are SGHAT and FQNNGV. CDR3: CASSLSRDTYEQYF. The CDR3 DNA follows: TGTGCCAGCAGCTTATCTAGGGACACCTACGAGCAGTACTTC.

The table lists this clone with a count of one. V usage is TRBV7-2 and J usage is TRBJ2-3; D gene ambiguous. V lost 1 base to trimming and J lost 0 bases, with 11 bases between them. This CDR3 contains 16 residues. In germline, CDR1 is SGHTA, CDR2 FQGNSA. As DNA, the CDR3 is TGTGCCAGCAGCTTAGGGTCTAGTCGGAGCACAGATACGCAGTATTTT. Translated: CASSLGSSRSTDTQYF.

J is TRBJ2-7 and V is TRBV5-1, with 8 bases aligning to TRBD2. The V gene's germline CDR1 is SGHRS and CDR2 YFSETQ. J was trimmed by 2 bases and V by 2 bases; bases with no gene match: 6. CDR3 length equals 15 residues. The CDR3 DNA reads as TGCGCCAGCAGCTTTTTTAGCGGGGAGGCCTACGAGCAGTACTTC. It yields the protein CASSFFSGEAYEQYF.

The rearrangement joins TRBV19 to TRBJ2-4, with 10 positions matching TRBD1. The CDR3 runs to 13 residues. Germline CDR1 is LNHDA and CDR2 is SQIVND (reference sequence). V gave up 5 bases and J gave up 8 bases; unmatched junction bases: 3. CDR3: CASSGDRGDIQYF. The CDR3 DNA is TGTGCCAGTAGTGGGGACAGGGGAGACATTCAGTACTTC.

This chain joins TRBV29-1 and TRBJ2-1; TRBD1 matches 8 bases. This CDR3 region has 11 residues. The germline V gene encodes CDR1 SQVTM and CDR2 ANQGSEA. The ends lost 4 bases at V and 7 bases at J; junction bases unmatched: 0. Here the CDR3 reads CSVGTGNEQFF. The CDR3 region has the DNA TGCAGCGTTGGGACAGGGAATGAGCAGTTCTTC.

V is TRBV27 and J is TRBJ1-2; D possibly corresponds to TRBD1 (6 bases). There are 14 residues in the CDR3. Germline values: CDR1 MNHEY, CDR2 SMNVEV (reference sequence). Trimming pared 5 bases from V and 7 bases from J, leaving 17 bases between. CDR3 residues: CASSPPGQQRGYTF. In nucleotides, the CDR3 is TGTGCCAGCAGTCCGCCGGGACAACAGCGTGGCTACACCTTC.

This clone was counted a few times. The chain links TRBV25-1 to TRBJ2-7; the match to TRBD1 covers 8 bases. Germline V CDR1 and CDR2: MGHDK, SYGVNS. The CDR3 totals 18 residues. The CDR3 bases are TGTGCACAACCAAGAAGCCGGGACTCCCGTACAGGGGGGTACGAGCAGTACTTC. Its protein product is CAQPRSRDSRTGGYEQYF.

This clone was seen a handful of times. The chain links TRBV4-2 to TRBJ1-5; a possible D gene is TRBD1 (5 bases). This CDR3 region has 15 residues. Germline CDR1 LGHNA, CDR2 YNFKEQ. V lost 0 bases and J 9 bases, leaving 15 bases between the germline ends. CDR3 DNA: TGTGCCAGCAGCCAAGATTATCAGGGTCGGCGGCCCCAGCATTTT. Translation: CASSQDYQGRRPQHF.

Concerning this clone: Other DNA sequences from this sample encode an identical CDR3 as well. V and J are TRBV7-3 and TRBJ2-3, with 7 nucleotides matching TRBD1. The CDR3 sequence is 14 residues long. V shed 4 bases, J shed 1 base, and the junction held 2 bases outside the gene matches. Germline V gene sequence: CDR1 SGHTA, CDR2 FQGTGA. This CDR3 is CASSSGQGTDTQYF. CDR3 sequence (DNA): TGTGCCAGCAGCTCCGGACAGGGCACAGATACGCAGTATTTT.

This clone was recorded a few times. This CDR3 reads CASSASTSGNEQFF. Written as DNA, the CDR3 is TGTGCCAGCAGCGCCTCGACTAGTGGCAATGAGCAGTTCTTC. V gene TRBV7-3 combines with J gene TRBJ2-1, with TRBD2 as a possible D gene (6 bases). Trimming left V 5 bases short and J 6 bases short, with 14 bases between. CDR1 and CDR2 (germline): SGHTA, FQGTGA. The CDR3 has 14 residues.

The J gene is TRBJ2-7, the V gene TRBV6-5; the D gene is possibly TRBD1 (7 bases). The CDR3 is made up of 14 amino acids. Germline CDR1 reads MNHEY; CDR2 reads SVGAGI. Trimming pared 4 bases from V and 3 bases from J, leaving 13 bases between. The CDR3 sequence: CASSFQGGYYEQYF. The CDR3, as DNA: TGTGCCAGCAGTTTTCAGGGGGGCTACTACGAGCAGTACTTC.

This sequence joins TRBV7-8 and TRBJ2-3; TRBD1 aligns across 7 bases. The V gene end was trimmed by 7 bases and the J gene end by 2 bases; junction bases not matched to a gene: 6. CDR1 is SGHVS, CDR2 FQNEAQ, per germline. This CDR3 is built from 14 residues. The CDR3 is CASTSDRDTDTQYF. The CDR3 DNA reads as TGTGCCAGCACCTCAGACAGGGACACAGATACGCAGTATTTT.

The gene calls are TRBV5-1 and TRBJ1-1; 9 nucleotides align to TRBD1. Germline CDR1 SGHRS, CDR2 YFSETQ. This CDR3 is 18 amino acids long. Germline trimming cut 2 bases from V and 0 bases from J; bases unmatched to any gene: 11. The CDR3 region is CASSFIQGANPMNTEAFF. In DNA, the CDR3 is TGCGCCAGCAGCTTCATACAGGGGGCTAATCCGATGAACACTGAAGCTTTCTTT.

The V and J genes are TRBV6-6 and TRBJ2-7, with TRBD1 matching 7 bases. CDR3 length equals 13 residues. Germline assignment: CDR1 MNHNY and CDR2 SVGAGI (reference sequence). Germline trimming cut 7 bases from V and 0 bases from J; bases unmatched to any gene: 3. CDR3 sequence reads: CASNRGNSYEQYF. Here the CDR3 DNA reads TGTGCCAGCAACAGGGGCAACTCCTACGAGCAGTACTTC.